This T cell receptor beta chain derives from a study of radiotherapy plus CTLA-4 blockade in lung cancer (dated by TCRdb to the late 2010s). Context from the whole study: Among the enrolled patients, 18% had an objective response, and 31% reached disease control.

In this study, focal radiation therapy paired with CTLA-4 blockade (ipilimumab) was tested in patients who had chemo-refractory metastatic non-small-cell lung cancer. Overall study outcomes, separate from this receptor: Early dynamic changes in blood T cell clones, together with increased serum interferon-beta after radiation, were reported as the strongest predictors of response. After treatment with radiotherapy and ipilimumab, TCR clones that originated in tumors expanded in peripheral blood.

A note on this clone: Which antigen it targets is not known. No much larger clone is present one base from it, and per-base qualities are unavailable.

Measured from the cysteine to the valine, the CDR3 is 15 residues long. The only DNA kept is the CDR3, 45 bases in frame from the first base. The junction carries 21 bases between V and J, which are trimmed by 6 bases and 6 bases respectively. The germline V gene provides CDR1 MDHEN and CDR2 SYDVKM. The receptor library was made with the immunoSEQ multiplex PCR assay. TCRdb took over this immuneACCESS table, retaining in-frame rearrangements with V and J assigned. Such tables are incomplete; in checked studies, under half of the missing clones stem from an unresolved V gene, and the remainder is unexplained. For this sample there are 65,000 to 90,000 clones; roughly 91% appear just once. The ten largest clones represent around two fifths of the sample.

Sequencing used peripheral blood, obtained from a patient treated with radiotherapy plus ipilimumab. This chain joins TRBV28 to TRBJ2-7; the D gene is perhaps TRBD1, from 5 matching bases. The TCR sequence derives from a human donor with non-small cell lung cancer that progressed on radiotherapy plus ipilimumab. The DNA sequence is TGTGCCAGCAGACCCTGGGGCGCAAGAGCCGGCGAGCAGTACGTC. This gives the protein CASRPWGARAGEQYV.